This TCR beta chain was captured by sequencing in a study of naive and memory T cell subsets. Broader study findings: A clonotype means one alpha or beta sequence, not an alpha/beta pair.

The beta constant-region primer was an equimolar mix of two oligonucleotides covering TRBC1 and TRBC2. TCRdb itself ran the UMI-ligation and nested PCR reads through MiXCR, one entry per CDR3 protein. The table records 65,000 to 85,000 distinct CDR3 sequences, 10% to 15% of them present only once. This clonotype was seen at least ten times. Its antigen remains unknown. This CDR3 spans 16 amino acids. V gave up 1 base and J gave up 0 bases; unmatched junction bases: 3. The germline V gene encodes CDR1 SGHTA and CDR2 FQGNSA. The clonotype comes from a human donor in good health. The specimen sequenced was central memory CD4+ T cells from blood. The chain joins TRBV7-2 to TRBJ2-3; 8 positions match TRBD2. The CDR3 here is CASSLVAGTSTDTQYF. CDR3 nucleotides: TGTGCCAGCAGCTTAGTAGCGGGGACAAGCACAGATACGCAGTATTTT.